The present entry profiles one T cell receptor (beta chain) with its context. With 1 base clipped from V and 5 bases from J, the junction kept 6 bases outside the gene matches. Per germline, CDR1 SGHTA and CDR2 FQGNSA. The CDR3 has 16 residues. This record comes from a study of cytomegalovirus exposure and HLA in healthy donors. Primers: 60 Vbeta forward and 13 Jbeta reverse. Assay used: immunoSEQ multiplex PCR; TCRdb lists only in-frame clones, some missing. This sample has 150,000 to 200,000 clones, with 75% to 85% found just once. The V and J genes are TRBV7-2 and TRBJ2-1, with 9 bases identical to TRBD2. The clonotype was recovered from a woman aged 18-30 years in good health and CMV-seronegative. Sample: PBMCs. This CDR3 reads CASSLGGSGSHNEQFF. The CDR3 nucleotides read TGTGCCAGCAGCTTAGGGGGTAGCGGGAGCCACAATGAGCAGTTCTTC.